One TCR beta chain is described in this entry. Antigen unknown. Sequencing was performed with immunoSEQ multiplex PCR; in TCRdb, only in-frame clones are kept and a portion is missing. The sample yields around 70,000 clones, around nine tenths seen once. The data originate from a study of a mutant IDH1 vaccine in newly diagnosed glioma. This CDR3 has 15 amino acids. Germline V gene data show CDR1 as ENHRY and CDR2 as SYGVKD. V lost 0 bases and J lost 1, with 7 bases in between. Described time point: week 35, safety follow-up. Vaccine doses each comprised 300 ug of mutant IDH1 20-mer peptide, with topical imiquimod.

The specimen was PBMCs, collected from a glioma patient whose treatment included an IDH1 peptide vaccine. The receptor was derived from a man in his thirties or forties with glioma. The chain combines TRBV10-3 with TRBJ1-5; no firm D call. CDR3 nucleotides: TGTGCCATCAGTGAGTCCCGAGGGAGCAATCAGCCCCAGCATTTT. Amino acids: CAISESRGSNQPQHF.